These 9 T cell receptor beta chains share one sample of origin, sequenced in a study of blood T cell repertoires in COVID-19. Profiling relied on immunoSEQ multiplex PCR, and the TCRdb table lists in-frame clones only, not all of them. The data show over 200,000 clones, with over 75% seen just once and over 1.5% held by the top ten. Sequenced sample: PBMCs or T cells enriched from blood (not recorded which). The receptors stem from a woman aged 45-65 years who had recovered from COVID-19.

This chain connects TRBV5-4 to TRBJ1-1; 10 bases agree with TRBD1. Germline CDR1 and CDR2: SGHNT and YYREEE (reference sequence). V was pared by 3 bases and J by 2 bases, with 4 bases of the junction left unmatched. The CDR3 contains 15 residues. In DNA form, the CDR3 reads TGTGCCAGCAGCTCGGACAGGGGGGGTAACACTGAAGCTTTCTTT. It specifies CASSSDRGGNTEAFF.

Remarks on this clone: Germline is not matched at one junction end, which may reflect a read error. The gene calls are TRBV7-7 and TRBJ2-5, with 9 bases matching TRBD2. Germline CDR1 reads SSHAT; CDR2 reads FNYEAQ (reference sequence). CDR3 length equals 15 residues. The CDR3 coding sequence is TGTGCTAGCAGCTTGGGACTAGCAGTACAAGAGACCCAGTACTTC. This gives the protein CASSLGLAVQETQYF.

The rearrangement uses TRBV7-2 and TRBJ1-2; maybe TRBD1 (6 bases). Germline CDR1 and CDR2: SGHTA and FQGNSA. CDR3 length: 14 residues. V shed 1 base and J shed 5 bases, with 11 bases lying between them. For the CDR3, the DNA is TGTGCCAGCAGCTTAGACGGGACACAATATGGCTACACCTTC. Protein sequence: CASSLDGTQYGYTF.

The rearrangement links TRBV7-2 to TRBJ2-1; no clear D. Trimming shortened V by 1 base and J by 0 bases, and 10 bases separated the two germline ends. This CDR3 comprises 16 residues. Germline V CDR1 and CDR2: SGHTA, FQGNSA. The CDR3 bases are TGTGCCAGCAGCTTAGACCAGAAGTCCTCCTACAATGAGCAGTTCTTC. Residues: CASSLDQKSSYNEQFF.

The chain has TRBV5-4 and TRBJ2-3, with a possible D match to TRBD1 (6 bases). V was trimmed by 4 bases and J by 14 bases, leaving 14 bases between them. Germline V gene sequence: CDR1 SGHNT, CDR2 YYREEE (reference sequence). The CDR3 extends over 11 amino acids. The CDR3 is CASSAEGVRYF. The DNA for the CDR3 is TGTGCCAGCAGCGCAGAGGGGGTGAGGTATTTT.

This clone was recorded once. The chain joins TRBV3-1 (or the pseudogene TRBV3-2) to TRBJ2-3; the match to TRBD2 covers 9 bases. The CDR3 loop spans 16 amino acids. V was pared by 2 bases and J by 3 bases, with 6 bases of the junction left unmatched. CDR1 is LGHDT and CDR2 is YNNKEL in the germline V gene (reference sequence). The CDR3 loop reads CASSQFSGSGTDTQYF. CDR3 DNA: TGTGCCAGCAGCCAATTTAGCGGGAGCGGTACAGATACGCAGTATTTT.

In DNA, the CDR3 is TGTGCCAGCAGCTTAGGTTCGGGGGTCCGTCTTAATGAAAAACTGTTTTTT. Protein sequence: CASSLGSGVRLNEKLFF. The chain couples TRBV7-8 to TRBJ1-4; TRBD1 might be the D (5 bases). The CDR3 contains 17 residues. The germline V gene encodes CDR1 SGHVS and CDR2 FQNEAQ. V shed 1 base and J shed 4 bases, with 16 bases lying between them.

This sequence joins TRBV5-1 and TRBJ1-5; TRBD1 agrees at 8 bases. V dropped 0 bases and J dropped 6; count of bases not matched to a gene: 8. Germline V gene data show CDR1 as SGHRS and CDR2 as YFSETQ. The CDR3 sequence is 16 residues long. The chain's CDR3 is CASSLDGTGGAQPQHF. As DNA, the CDR3 is TGCGCCAGCAGCTTGGACGGGACAGGTGGGGCTCAGCCCCAGCATTTT.

V gene TRBV24-1 combines with J gene TRBJ2-1; no definite D call. Germline CDR1 is KGHDR and CDR2 is SFDVKD. V lost 10 bases and J 7 bases, leaving 13 bases between the germline ends. CDR3 size: 12 residues. Here the CDR3 DNA reads TGTGCCACTTCTTCCTCCGCGAATGAGCAGTTCTTC. This codes for CATSSSANEQFF.